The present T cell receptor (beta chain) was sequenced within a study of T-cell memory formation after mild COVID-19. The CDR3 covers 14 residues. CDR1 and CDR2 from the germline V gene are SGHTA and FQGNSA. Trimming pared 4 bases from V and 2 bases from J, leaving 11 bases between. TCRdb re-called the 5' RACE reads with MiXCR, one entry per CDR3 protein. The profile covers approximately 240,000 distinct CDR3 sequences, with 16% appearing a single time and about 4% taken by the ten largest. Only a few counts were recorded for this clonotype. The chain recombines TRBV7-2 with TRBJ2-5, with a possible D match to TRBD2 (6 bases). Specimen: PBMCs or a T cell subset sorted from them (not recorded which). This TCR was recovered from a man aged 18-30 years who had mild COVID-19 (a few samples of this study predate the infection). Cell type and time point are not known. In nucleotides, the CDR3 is TGTGCCAGCAGCTCTGGGGGAGGACAAGAGACCCAGTACTTC. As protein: CASSSGGGQETQYF.